This T cell receptor (beta chain) was retrieved from a study of molecular identifiers for immune sequencing clone quantification (dated by TCRdb to 2017 to 2018). Study-wide context: For a replicate experiment, the RNA from either about 20,000 or 100,000 naive CD8 T cells was divided into five aliquots, and four of those aliquots went on to sequencing. This methods study used CD8 T cells to benchmark TCR RNA copy counting and molecular-identifier clustering-based TCR repertoire sequencing (MIDCIRS).

Concerning this clonotype: Its antigen remains unidentified. It has no much larger one-base neighbor in the sample; base qualities were not kept.

Libraries of naive CD8 T cells were built from around 18,000 to 910,000 sorted cells, with 10%, 30% or 50% of the purified RNA used. On a BD FACSAria II, naive CD8 T cells were FACS-sorted as CD8+CD4-CCR7+CD45RA+ and collected into RLT Plus buffer. Around 10 TCR copies' worth of Jurkat RNA were spiked into roughly 19,000-1,000,000 naive CD8 T cell samples to test detection sensitivity. Enrichment of CD8 T cells was performed with RosetteSep CD8+ T Cell Enrichment Cocktail and Ficoll-Paque, after which ACK red cell lysis was carried out. Broad study findings and their caveats: When barcode sub-clustering was omitted, TCR diversity was inflated by chimeric consensus sequences, with chimeras reaching as high as 47%. Spiked-in Jurkat TCR RNA equivalent to a single cell was reported to be detectable even among 850,000 to 1,000,000 naive CD8 T cells. The naive libraries included spiked-in Jurkat TCR RNA (roughly 11 copies' worth), and this RNA is not part of the donor repertoire. Highly expanded clone sizes could be underestimated because identical TCR molecules may share a barcode. Roughly 3 recovered TCR RNA copies per cell were obtained by modeling, versus about ten by digital PCR, implying a capture efficiency of 25% to 30%. In CMV-specific effector cells, clones with more than 20 RNA copies accounted for over 97% of molecules, whereas in naive cells such clones accounted for under 1%.

Ends trimmed: V by 8 bases, J by 3 bases; bases unmatched to a gene: 13. The CDR3 has 16 amino acids, counting the end cysteine and phenylalanine. Only the CDR3 DNA is retained, 48 bases long and in frame from the first base. In the germline V gene, CDR1 corresponds to MNHEY and CDR2 to SVGEGT. The library was built by means of PCR. Sequencing was performed on a NextSeq 500. Bulk TCR libraries were prepared as previously described, using TCR primers listed in Table S5. The Qiagen AllPrep DNA/RNA kit was used to purify total RNA. Before analysis, reads from multiple sequencing runs of one library were combined. As for the original processing: Reads were retained only if the reads had an exact TCR constant sequence, and the retained reads were trimmed to 150 nt and grouped according to their 12-nt molecular barcodes. Reads inside each barcode group were sub-clustered using a 15% Levenshtein threshold, and a quality-weighted consensus sequence was constructed for each RNA molecule. Non-functional sequences were excluded, and lower-count sequences lying one edit away from another sequence were also excluded. Based on fitting two negative binomial distributions, any barcode sub-cluster with under 20% of the maximum read count was discarded. The public sequencing data were trimmed at Q25 with fastp and processed into clonotypes with MiXCR by TCRdb, which kept only in-frame beta chains. Entries that share a CDR3 protein sequence are merged under the most common genes and DNA. The V and J calls follow TCRdb's processing rather than the paper's. For this sample there are under 600,000 distinct CDR3 sequences; under 30% appear just once. About 0.75% of the sample comes from the top ten.

The source of this sequence is a human donor in good health. Some libraries in this study had Jurkat cell RNA spiked in. This receptor chain uses TRBV6-2 or TRBV6-3 and TRBJ1-1, and 9 bases in between align with TRBD1. The sample was naive CD8+ T cells from blood, with Jurkat cell RNA spiked in. In light of the paper, this sample's cell subset or site label describes: FACS-sorted CD8+CD4-CCR7+CD45RA+ naive T cells. The DNA sequence is as follows: TGTGCCAGCCGTTCCTCGACGGGGACAGGGCACACTGAAGCTTTCTTT. Its product reads: CASRSSTGTGHTEAFF.